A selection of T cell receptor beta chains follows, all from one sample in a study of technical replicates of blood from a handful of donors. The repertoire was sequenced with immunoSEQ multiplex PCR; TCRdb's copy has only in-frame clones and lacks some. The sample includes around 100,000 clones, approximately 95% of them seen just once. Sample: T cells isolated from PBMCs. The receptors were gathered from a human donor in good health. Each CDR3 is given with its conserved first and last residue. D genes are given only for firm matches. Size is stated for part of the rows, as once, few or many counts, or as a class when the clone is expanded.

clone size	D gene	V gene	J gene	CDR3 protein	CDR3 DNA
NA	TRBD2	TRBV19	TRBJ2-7	CASARLAGDQEQYF	TGTGCCAGTGCTAGACTAGCGGGAGATCAGGAGCAGTACTTC
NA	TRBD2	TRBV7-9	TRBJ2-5	CASSLALLAAKETQYF	TGTGCCAGCAGCTTAGCCCTACTAGCGGCAAAAGAGACCCAGTACTTC
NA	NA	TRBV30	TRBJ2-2	CAWGGTYTGELFF	TGTGCCTGGGGGGGGACCTACACCGGGGAGCTGTTTTTT
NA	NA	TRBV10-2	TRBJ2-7	CASSDTYEQYF	TGCGCCAGCAGTGACACTTACGAGCAGTACTTC
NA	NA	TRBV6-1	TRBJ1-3	CASSPRDFGNTIYF	TGTGCCAGCAGTCCCAGGGATTTTGGAAACACCATATATTTT
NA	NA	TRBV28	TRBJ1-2	CASSPPDWINNYGYTF	TGTGCCAGCAGTCCCCCCGACTGGATAAATAACTATGGCTACACCTTC
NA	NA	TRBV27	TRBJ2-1	CASSSTGRRNEQFF	TGTGCCAGCAGTTCAACCGGGAGACGCAATGAGCAGTTCTTC
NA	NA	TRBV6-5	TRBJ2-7	CASSKRGITYEQYF	TGTGCCAGCAGTAAAAGGGGGATAACCTACGAGCAGTACTTC
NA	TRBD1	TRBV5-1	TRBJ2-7	CASSLLGQGVNEQYF	TGCGCCAGCAGCCTACTGGGACAGGGGGTCAACGAGCAGTACTTC
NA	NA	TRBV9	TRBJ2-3	CASSADGRAGDTQYF	TGTGCCAGCAGCGCCGACGGTCGGGCAGGGGATACGCAGTATTTT
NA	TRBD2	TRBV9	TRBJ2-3	CASSGRREGTDTQYF	TGTGCCAGCAGCGGGAGGCGGGAGGGCACAGATACGCAGTATTTT
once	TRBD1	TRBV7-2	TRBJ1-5	CASSSLTGGGQPQHF	TGTGCCAGCAGCTCCTTGACAGGGGGAGGCCAGCCCCAGCATTTT
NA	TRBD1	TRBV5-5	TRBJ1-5	CASSSGTGGNQPQHF	TGTGCCAGCAGTTCCGGGACAGGGGGCAATCAGCCCCAGCATTTT
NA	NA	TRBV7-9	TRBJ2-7	CASSFTGSNEQYF	TGTGCCAGCAGCTTTACCGGGTCTAACGAGCAGTACTTC
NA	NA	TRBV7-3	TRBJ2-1	CASSRSGSYNEQFF	TGTGCCAGCAGTCGTAGCGGCTCCTACAATGAGCAGTTCTTC
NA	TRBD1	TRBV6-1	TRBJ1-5	CASLGGRGDNQPQHF	TGTGCCAGCTTAGGGGGCAGGGGTGACAATCAGCCCCAGCATTTT
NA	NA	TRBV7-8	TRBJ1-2	CASSFGPHPDYGYTF	TGTGCCAGCAGCTTCGGTCCCCATCCGGACTATGGCTACACCTTC
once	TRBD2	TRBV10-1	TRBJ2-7	CASSGSGREYEQYF	TGCGCCAGCAGTGGTAGCGGGAGGGAGTACGAGCAGTACTTC
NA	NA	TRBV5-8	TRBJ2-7	CASSFGGSSYEQYF	TGTGCCAGCAGCTTTGGTGGGAGCTCCTACGAGCAGTACTTC
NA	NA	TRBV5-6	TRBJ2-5	CASSLVAGWARETQYF	TGTGCCAGCAGCTTGGTGGCAGGGTGGGCTAGAGAGACCCAGTACTTC
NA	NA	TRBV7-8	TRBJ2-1	CASSLQGSSYNEQFF	TGTGCCAGCAGCTTACAGGGGAGCTCCTACAATGAGCAGTTCTTC
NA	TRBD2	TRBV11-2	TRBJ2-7	CASSPWVGGRSGEQYF	TGTGCCAGCAGCCCATGGGTTGGCGGGAGATCTGGTGAGCAGTACTTC
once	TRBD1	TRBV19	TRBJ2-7	CASSIQGAYEQYF	TGTGCCAGTAGTATACAGGGGGCGTACGAGCAGTACTTC